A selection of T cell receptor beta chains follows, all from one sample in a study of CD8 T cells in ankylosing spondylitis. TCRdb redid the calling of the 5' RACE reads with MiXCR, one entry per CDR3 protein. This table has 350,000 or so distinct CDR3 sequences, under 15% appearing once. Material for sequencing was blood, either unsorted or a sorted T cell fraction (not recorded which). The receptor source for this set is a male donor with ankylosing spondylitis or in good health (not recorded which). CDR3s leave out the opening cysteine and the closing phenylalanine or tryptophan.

cdr3_aa: ASSDRGSDGNTIY; v_call: TRBV6-1; j_call: TRBJ1-3
cdr3_aa: ASSLGSYTGELF; v_call: TRBV5-1; j_call: TRBJ2-2
cdr3_aa: ASSLASTGQETQY; v_call: TRBV5-1; j_call: TRBJ2-5
cdr3_aa: ASSVETAVNSPLH; v_call: TRBV9; j_call: TRBJ1-6
cdr3_aa: ASSVNAGKVNTEAF; v_call: TRBV9; j_call: TRBJ1-1
cdr3_aa: ASSFRVNTDTQY; v_call: TRBV6-5; j_call: TRBJ2-3
cdr3_aa: ASSQGPGVGYT; v_call: TRBV12-3/TRBV12-4; j_call: TRBJ1-2
cdr3_aa: SAYRRGQGVEKLF; v_call: TRBV29-1; j_call: TRBJ1-4
cdr3_aa: ASSGTVTYGYT; v_call: TRBV3-1; j_call: TRBJ1-2
cdr3_aa: ASSVAAGSPYEQY; v_call: TRBV9; j_call: TRBJ2-7
cdr3_aa: ASRLGDEQF; v_call: TRBV5-1; j_call: TRBJ2-1
cdr3_aa: ASSPDTTDTQY; v_call: TRBV25-1; j_call: TRBJ2-3
cdr3_aa: ASSESRSNQPQH; v_call: TRBV2; j_call: TRBJ1-5
cdr3_aa: ASSSDDGRWNEQY; v_call: TRBV7-8; j_call: TRBJ2-7
cdr3_aa: ASSLAGGLGEQF; v_call: TRBV12-3/TRBV12-4; j_call: TRBJ2-1
cdr3_aa: ASRLPGTGNTGELF; v_call: TRBV18; j_call: TRBJ2-2
cdr3_aa: ASSGQESYGYT; v_call: TRBV7-9; j_call: TRBJ1-2